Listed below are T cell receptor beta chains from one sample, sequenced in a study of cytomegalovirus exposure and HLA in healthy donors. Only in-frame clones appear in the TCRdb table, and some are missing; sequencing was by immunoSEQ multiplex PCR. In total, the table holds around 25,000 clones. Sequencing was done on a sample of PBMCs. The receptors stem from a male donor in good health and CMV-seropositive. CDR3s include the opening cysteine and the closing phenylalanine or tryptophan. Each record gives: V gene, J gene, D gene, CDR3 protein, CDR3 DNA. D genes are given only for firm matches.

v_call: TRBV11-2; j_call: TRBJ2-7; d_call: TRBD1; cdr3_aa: CASSLGTGRSYEQYF; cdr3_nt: TGTGCCAGCAGCTTAGGGACAGGCCGGTCCTACGAGCAGTACTTC
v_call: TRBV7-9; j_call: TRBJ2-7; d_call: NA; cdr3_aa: CASSLSGPEQYF; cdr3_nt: TGTGCCAGCAGCTTAAGTGGGCCCGAGCAGTACTTC
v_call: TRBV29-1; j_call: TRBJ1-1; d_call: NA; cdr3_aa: CSVENRLTLNTEAFF; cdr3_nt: TGCAGCGTTGAGAACAGGCTAACTTTGAACACTGAAGCTTTCTTT
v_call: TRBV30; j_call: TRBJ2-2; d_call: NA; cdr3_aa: CAWSWSSAEGELFF; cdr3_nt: TGTGCCTGGAGTTGGAGCTCCGCAGAGGGGGAGCTGTTTTTT
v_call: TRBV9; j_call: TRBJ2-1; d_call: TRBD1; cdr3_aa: CASSAQGNEQFF; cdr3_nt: TGTGCCAGCAGCGCACAGGGGAATGAGCAGTTCTTC
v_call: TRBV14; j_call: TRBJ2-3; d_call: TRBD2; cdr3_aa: CASRLAGVTDTQYF; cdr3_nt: TGTGCCAGCAGACTAGCGGGGGTCACAGATACGCAGTATTTT
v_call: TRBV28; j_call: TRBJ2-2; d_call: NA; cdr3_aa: CASSLWGAPGELFF; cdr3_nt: TGTGCCAGCAGTTTATGGGGGGCGCCCGGGGAGCTGTTTTTT
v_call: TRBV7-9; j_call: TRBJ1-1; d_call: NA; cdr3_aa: CASSIVHTAFF; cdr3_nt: TGTGCCAGCAGCATCGTTCACACGGCTTTCTTT
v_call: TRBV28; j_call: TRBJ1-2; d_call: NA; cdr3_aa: CASSLSGVNYGYTF; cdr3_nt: TGTGCCAGCAGTTTATCGGGGGTTAACTATGGCTACACCTTC
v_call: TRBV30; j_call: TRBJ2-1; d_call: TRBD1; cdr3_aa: CAWTVDRGLGEQFF; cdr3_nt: TGTGCCTGGACAGTGGACAGGGGGCTGGGTGAGCAGTTCTTC
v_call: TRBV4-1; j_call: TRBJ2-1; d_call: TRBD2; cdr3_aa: CASSPGLAGVYNEQFF; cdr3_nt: TGCGCCAGCAGTCCCGGTTTAGCGGGAGTATACAATGAGCAGTTCTTC
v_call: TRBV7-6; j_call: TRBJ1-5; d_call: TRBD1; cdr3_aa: CASSLGQGESNQPQHF; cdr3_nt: TGTGCCAGCAGCTTAGGACAGGGGGAATCAAATCAGCCCCAGCATTTT
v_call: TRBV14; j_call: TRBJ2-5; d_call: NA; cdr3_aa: CASSPASTETQYF; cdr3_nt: TGTGCCAGCAGCCCAGCGTCCACCGAGACCCAGTACTTC
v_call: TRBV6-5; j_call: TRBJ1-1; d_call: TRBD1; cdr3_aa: CASSYGQGAEAFF; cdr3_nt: TGTGCCAGCAGTTACGGACAGGGGGCTGAAGCTTTCTTT
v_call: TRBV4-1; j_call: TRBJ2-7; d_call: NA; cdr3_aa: CASSQVAGPTYEQYF; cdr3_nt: TGCGCCAGCAGCCAAGTTGCGGGTCCTACCTACGAGCAGTACTTC
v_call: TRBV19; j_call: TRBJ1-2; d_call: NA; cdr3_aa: CASMDPGGENYGYTF; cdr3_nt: TGTGCCAGTATGGACCCTGGGGGGGAGAACTATGGCTACACCTTC
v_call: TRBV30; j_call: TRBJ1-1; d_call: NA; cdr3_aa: CAWGGQNTEAFF; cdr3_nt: TGTGCCTGGGGGGGACAGAACACTGAAGCTTTCTTT
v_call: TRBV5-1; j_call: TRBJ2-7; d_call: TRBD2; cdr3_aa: CASSLVVAGDYEQYF; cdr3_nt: TGCGCCAGCAGCTTGGTTGTAGCGGGAGACTACGAGCAGTACTTC
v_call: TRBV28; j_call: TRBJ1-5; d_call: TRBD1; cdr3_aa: CASTGRQGDNQPQHF; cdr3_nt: TGTGCCAGCACCGGTCGTCAGGGGGACAATCAGCCCCAGCATTTT
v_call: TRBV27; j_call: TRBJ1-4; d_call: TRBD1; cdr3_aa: CASSRGQVNEKLFF; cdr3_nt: TGTGCCAGCTCGAGGGGGCAGGTTAATGAAAAACTGTTTTTT
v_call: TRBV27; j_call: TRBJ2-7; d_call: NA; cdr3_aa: CASSFGGGPYEQYF; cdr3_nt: TGTGCCAGCAGTTTCGGCGGAGGACCCTACGAGCAGTACTTC
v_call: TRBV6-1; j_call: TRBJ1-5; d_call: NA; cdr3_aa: CASSGTLGERGNQPQHF; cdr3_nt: TGTGCCAGCAGTGGGACCCTAGGGGAGCGGGGCAATCAGCCCCAGCATTTT
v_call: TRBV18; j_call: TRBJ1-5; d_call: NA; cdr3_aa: CASSAQGTVSNQPQHF; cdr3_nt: TGTGCCAGCTCAGCCCAGGGGACGGTGAGCAATCAGCCCCAGCATTTT
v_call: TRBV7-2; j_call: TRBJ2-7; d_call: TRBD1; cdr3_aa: CASSSTGQSSYEQYF; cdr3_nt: TGTGCCAGCAGCTCGACGGGACAGAGCTCCTACGAGCAGTACTTC
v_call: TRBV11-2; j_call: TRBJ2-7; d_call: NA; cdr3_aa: CASSLAGDAYEQYF; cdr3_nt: TGTGCCAGCAGCTTAGCGGGAGACGCCTACGAGCAGTACTTC
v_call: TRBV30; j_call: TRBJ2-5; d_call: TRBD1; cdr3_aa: CAWSVRGLGEGETQYF; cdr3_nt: TGTGCCTGGAGTGTTAGGGGGCTAGGCGAGGGGGAGACCCAGTACTTC
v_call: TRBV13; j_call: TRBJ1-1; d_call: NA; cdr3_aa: CASSLDRNTEAFF; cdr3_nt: TGTGCCAGCAGCTTAGATAGGAACACTGAAGCTTTCTTT
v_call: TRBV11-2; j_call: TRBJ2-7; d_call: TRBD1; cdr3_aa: CASSVGRQGRDEQYF; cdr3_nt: TGTGCCAGCAGCGTGGGAAGACAGGGCCGGGACGAGCAGTACTTC
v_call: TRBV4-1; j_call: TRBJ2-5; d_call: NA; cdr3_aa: CASSQAVGSVETQYF; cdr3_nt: TGCGCCAGCAGCCAAGCTGTCGGTTCCGTCGAGACCCAGTACTTC
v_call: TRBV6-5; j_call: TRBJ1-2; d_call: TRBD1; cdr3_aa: CASRLGQGIYGYTF; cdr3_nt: TGTGCCAGCAGGCTGGGACAGGGGATCTATGGCTACACCTTC
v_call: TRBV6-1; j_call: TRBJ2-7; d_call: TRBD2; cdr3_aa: CASSELAAPGEQYF; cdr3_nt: TGTGCCAGCAGTGAACTAGCGGCTCCGGGAGAGCAGTACTTC
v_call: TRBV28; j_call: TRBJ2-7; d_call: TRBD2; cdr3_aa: CASSLTPGTSGGLLDEQYF; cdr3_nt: TGTGCCAGCAGTTTGACCCCCGGGACTAGCGGGGGGCTCCTAGACGAGCAGTACTTC
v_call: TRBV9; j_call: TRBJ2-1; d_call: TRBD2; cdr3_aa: CASSASGGRVEEQFF; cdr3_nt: TGTGCCAGCAGCGCGAGCGGGGGAAGGGTGGAGGAGCAGTTCTTC
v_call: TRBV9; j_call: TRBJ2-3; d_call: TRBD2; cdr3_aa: CASSLAVSTDTQYF; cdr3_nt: TGTGCCAGCAGCCTAGCGGTTAGCACAGATACGCAGTATTTT
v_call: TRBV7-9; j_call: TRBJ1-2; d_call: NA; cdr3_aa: CASSTWDYPIGYTF; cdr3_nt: TGTGCCAGCAGCACTTGGGACTACCCGATAGGCTACACCTTC
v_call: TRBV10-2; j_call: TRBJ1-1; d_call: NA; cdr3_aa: CASKPDLAGTEAFF; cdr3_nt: TGCGCCAGCAAGCCAGACCTCGCGGGCACTGAAGCTTTCTTT
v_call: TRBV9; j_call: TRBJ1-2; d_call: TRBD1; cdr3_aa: CASSAGGAISGYTF; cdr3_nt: TGTGCCAGCAGCGCAGGGGGCGCAATCAGTGGCTACACCTTC
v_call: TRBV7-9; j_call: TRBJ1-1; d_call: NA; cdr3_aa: CASSLSRIEAFF; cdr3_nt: TGTGCCAGCAGCTTATCGAGAATTGAAGCTTTCTTT
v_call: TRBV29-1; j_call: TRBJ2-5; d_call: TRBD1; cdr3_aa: CSVGTGVRETQYF; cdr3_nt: TGCAGCGTTGGGACAGGGGTTCGGGAGACCCAGTACTTC
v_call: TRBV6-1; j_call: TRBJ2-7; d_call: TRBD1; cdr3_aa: CASSEAFRGQVTYEQYF; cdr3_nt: TGTGCCAGCAGTGAAGCGTTTAGGGGACAGGTGACTTACGAGCAGTACTTC
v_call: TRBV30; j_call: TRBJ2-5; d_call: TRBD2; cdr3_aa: CAWDWGGLSALEETQYF; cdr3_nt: TGTGCCTGGGATTGGGGGGGACTAAGCGCATTAGAAGAGACCCAGTACTTC
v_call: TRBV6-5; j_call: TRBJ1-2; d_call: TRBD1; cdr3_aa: CASRRQGTAYGYTF; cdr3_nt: TGTGCCAGCAGGCGACAGGGGACCGCCTATGGCTACACCTTC
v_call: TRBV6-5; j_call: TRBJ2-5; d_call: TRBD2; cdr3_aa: CASLSGGGRTQYF; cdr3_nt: TGTGCCAGCCTCAGCGGGGGCGGGAGGACCCAGTACTTC
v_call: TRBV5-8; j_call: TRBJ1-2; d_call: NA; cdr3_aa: CASSWTYENYGYTF; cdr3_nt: TGTGCCAGCAGCTGGACATATGAGAACTATGGCTACACCTTC
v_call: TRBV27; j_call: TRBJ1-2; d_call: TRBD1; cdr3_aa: CASSLSRGQLNGYTF; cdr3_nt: TGTGCCAGCAGTTTATCGAGGGGACAGCTCAATGGCTACACCTTC
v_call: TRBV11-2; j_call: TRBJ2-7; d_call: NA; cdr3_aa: CASSPGTPVESEQYF; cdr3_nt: TGTGCCAGCAGCCCTGGGACACCGGTGGAGTCCGAGCAGTACTTC
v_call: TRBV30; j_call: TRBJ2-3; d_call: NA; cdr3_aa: CAWNEGTAEDTQYF; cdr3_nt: TGTGCCTGGAACGAGGGGACTGCAGAAGATACGCAGTATTTT
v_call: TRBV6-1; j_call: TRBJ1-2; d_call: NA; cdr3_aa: CASSQDGINYGYTF; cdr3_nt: TGTGCCAGCAGTCAGGACGGGATTAACTATGGCTACACCTTC
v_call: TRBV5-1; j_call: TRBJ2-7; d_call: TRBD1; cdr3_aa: CASSQTGTIYEQYF; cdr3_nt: TGCGCCAGCAGCCAGACAGGGACCATCTACGAGCAGTACTTC
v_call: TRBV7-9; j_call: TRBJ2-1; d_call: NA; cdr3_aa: CASSLMLDNEQFF; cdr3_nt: TGTGCCAGCAGCTTAATGCTAGACAATGAGCAGTTCTTC
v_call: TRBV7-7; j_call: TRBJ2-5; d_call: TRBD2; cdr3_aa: CASREGGSVQETQYF; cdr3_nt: TGTGCTAGCAGAGAGGGAGGGAGCGTACAAGAGACCCAGTACTTC
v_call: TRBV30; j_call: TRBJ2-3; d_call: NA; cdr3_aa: CAWSDLRTAGTDTQYF; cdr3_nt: TGTGCCTGGAGTGACCTCAGGACAGCGGGGACAGATACGCAGTATTTT
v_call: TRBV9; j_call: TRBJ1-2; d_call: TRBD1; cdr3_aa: CASSGGQGAAGGYGYTF; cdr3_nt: TGTGCCAGCAGCGGCGGACAGGGGGCAGCCGGTGGCTATGGCTACACCTTC
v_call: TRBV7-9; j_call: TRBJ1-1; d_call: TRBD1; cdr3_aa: CASSYLTGSITEAFF; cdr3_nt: TGTGCCAGCAGCTATTTGACAGGGTCGATAACTGAAGCTTTCTTT